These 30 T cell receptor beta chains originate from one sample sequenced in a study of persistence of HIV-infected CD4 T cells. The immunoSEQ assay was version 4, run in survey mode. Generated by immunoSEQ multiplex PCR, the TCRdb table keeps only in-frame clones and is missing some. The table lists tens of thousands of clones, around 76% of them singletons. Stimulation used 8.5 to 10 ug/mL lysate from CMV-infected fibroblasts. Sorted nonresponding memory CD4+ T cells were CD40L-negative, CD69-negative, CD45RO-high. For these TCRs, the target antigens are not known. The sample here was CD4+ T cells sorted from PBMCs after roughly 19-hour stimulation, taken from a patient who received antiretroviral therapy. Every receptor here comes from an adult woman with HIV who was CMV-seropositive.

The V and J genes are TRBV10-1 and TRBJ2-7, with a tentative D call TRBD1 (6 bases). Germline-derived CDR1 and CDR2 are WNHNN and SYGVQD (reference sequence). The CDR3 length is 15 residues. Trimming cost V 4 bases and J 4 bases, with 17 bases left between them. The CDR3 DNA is TGCGCCAGCAGTGCCAGGGGCCAGAGGGCTTACGAGCAGTACTTC. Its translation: CASSARGQRAYEQYF.

The CDR3 sequence: CASSMRGGRETQYF. Written as DNA, the CDR3 is TGTGCCAGTAGTATGCGTGGCGGGAGGGAGACCCAGTACTTC. The chain has TRBV19 and TRBJ2-5; 8 bases line up with TRBD2. CDR3 length equals 14 residues. J was trimmed by 5 bases and V by 3 bases; bases with no gene match: 5. Germline V lookup: CDR1 LNHDA, CDR2 SQIVND (reference sequence).

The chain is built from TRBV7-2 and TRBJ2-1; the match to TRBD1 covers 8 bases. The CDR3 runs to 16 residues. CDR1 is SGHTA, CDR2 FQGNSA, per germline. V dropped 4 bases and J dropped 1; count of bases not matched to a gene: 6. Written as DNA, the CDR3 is TGTGCCAGCAGCTCCCAGACAGGGGTTTCCTACAATGAGCAGTTCTTC. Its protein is CASSSQTGVSYNEQFF.

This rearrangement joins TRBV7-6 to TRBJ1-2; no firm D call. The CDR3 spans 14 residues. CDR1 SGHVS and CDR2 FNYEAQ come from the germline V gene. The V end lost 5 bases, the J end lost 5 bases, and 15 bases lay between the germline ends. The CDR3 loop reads CASSQTADPYGYTF. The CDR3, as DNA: TGTGCCAGCAGCCAAACAGCGGACCCTTATGGCTACACCTTC.

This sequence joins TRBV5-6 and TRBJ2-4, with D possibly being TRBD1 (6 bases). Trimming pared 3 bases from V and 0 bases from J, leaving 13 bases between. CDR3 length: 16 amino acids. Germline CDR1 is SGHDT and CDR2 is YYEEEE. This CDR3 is CASSSWTVLAKNIQYF. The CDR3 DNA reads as TGTGCCAGCAGCTCCTGGACAGTTCTAGCCAAAAACATTCAGTACTTC. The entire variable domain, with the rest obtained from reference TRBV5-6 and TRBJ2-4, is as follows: DAGVTQSPTHLIKTRGQQVTLRCSPKSGHDTVSWYQQALGQGPQFIFQYYEEEERQRGNFPDRFSGHQFPNYSSELNVNALLLGDSALYLCASSSWTVLAKNIQYFGAGTRLSVL.

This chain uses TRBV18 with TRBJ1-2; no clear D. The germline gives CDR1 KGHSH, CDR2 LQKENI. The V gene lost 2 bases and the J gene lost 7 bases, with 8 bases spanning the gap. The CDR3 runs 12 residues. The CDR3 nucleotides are TGTGCCAGCTCACCAAGGGATGGTGGCTACACCTTC. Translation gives CASSPRDGGYTF.

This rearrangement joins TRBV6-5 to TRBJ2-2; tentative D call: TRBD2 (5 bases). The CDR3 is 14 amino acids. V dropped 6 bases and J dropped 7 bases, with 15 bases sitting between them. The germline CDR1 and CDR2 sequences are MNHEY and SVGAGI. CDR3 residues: CASSHQLDHGELFF. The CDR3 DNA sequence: TGTGCCAGCAGCCATCAACTAGATCACGGGGAGCTGTTTTTT.

In DNA form, the CDR3 reads TGTGCCACCAGTGACCCAGGGACGTTTCCTTTCCAGTTCTTC. It codes for CATSDPGTFPFQFF. J is TRBJ2-1 and V is TRBV24-1, with D perhaps given as TRBD1 or TRBD2 (5 bases each). From germline, CDR1 is KGHDR and CDR2 SFDVKD. V lost 4 bases and J 13 bases, leaving 19 bases between the germline ends. This CDR3 has 14 amino acids.

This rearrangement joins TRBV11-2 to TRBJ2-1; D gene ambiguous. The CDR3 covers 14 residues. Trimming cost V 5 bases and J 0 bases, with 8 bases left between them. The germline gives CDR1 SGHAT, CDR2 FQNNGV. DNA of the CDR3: TGTGCCAGCAGCAAATGGGACTCCTACAATGAGCAGTTCTTC. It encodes CASSKWDSYNEQFF.

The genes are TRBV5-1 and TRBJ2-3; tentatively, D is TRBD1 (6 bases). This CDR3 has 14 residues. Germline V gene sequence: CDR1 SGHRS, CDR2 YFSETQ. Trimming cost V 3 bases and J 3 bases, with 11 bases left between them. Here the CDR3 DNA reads TGCGCCAGCAGCTACAGGGAATGGACAGATACGCAGTATTTT. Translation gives CASSYREWTDTQYF. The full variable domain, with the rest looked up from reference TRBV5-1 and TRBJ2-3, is KAGVTQTPRYLIKTRGQQVTLSCSPISGHRSVSWYQQTPGQGLQFLFEYFSETQRNKGNFPGRFSGRQFSNSRSEMNVSTLELGDSALYLCASSYREWTDTQYFGPGTRLTVL.

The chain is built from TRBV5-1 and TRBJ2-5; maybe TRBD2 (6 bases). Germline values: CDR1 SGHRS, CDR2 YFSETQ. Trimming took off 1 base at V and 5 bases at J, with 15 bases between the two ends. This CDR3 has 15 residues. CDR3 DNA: TGCGCCAGCAGCTTGTTAGGGGACTCCCGGGAGACCCAGTACTTC. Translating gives CASSLLGDSRETQYF.

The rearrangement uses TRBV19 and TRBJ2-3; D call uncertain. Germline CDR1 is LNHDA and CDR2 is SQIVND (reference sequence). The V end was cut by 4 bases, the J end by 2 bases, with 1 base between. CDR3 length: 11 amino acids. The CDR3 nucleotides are TGTGCCAGTAGTAACACAGATACGCAGTATTTT. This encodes CASSNTDTQYF.

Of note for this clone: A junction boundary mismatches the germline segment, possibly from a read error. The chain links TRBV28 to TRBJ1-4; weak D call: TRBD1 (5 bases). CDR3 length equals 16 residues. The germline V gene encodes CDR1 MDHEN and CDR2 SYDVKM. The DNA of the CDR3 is TGTGCCAGTAGTTATCTTGGGGCGGGGACTAATGAAAAACTGTTTTTT. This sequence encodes CASSYLGAGTNEKLFF. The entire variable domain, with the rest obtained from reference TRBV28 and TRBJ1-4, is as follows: DVKVTQSSRYLVKRTGEKVFLECVQDMDHENMFWYRQDPGLGLRLIYFSYDVKMKEKGDIPEGYSVSREKKERFSLILESASTNQTSMYLCASSYLGAGTNEKLFFGSGTQLSVL.

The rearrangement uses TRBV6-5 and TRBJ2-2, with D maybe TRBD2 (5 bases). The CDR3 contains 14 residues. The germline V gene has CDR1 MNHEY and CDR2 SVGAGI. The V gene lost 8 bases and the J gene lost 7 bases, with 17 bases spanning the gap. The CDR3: CASYKWELIGELFF. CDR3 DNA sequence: TGTGCCAGCTACAAATGGGAGTTGATCGGGGAGCTGTTTTTT.

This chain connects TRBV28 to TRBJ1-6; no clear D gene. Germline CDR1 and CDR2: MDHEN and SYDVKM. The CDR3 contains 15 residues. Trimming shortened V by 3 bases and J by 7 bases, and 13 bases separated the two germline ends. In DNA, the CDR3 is TGTGCCAGCAGTTTGATCCTGAAATCAAATTCACCCCTCCACTTT. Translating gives CASSLILKSNSPLHF.

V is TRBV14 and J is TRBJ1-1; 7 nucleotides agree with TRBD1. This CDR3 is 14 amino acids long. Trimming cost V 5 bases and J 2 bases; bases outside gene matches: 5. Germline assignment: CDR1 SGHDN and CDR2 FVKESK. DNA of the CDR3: TGTGCCAGCAGCATAGGGACAGCCAACACTGAAGCTTTCTTT. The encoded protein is CASSIGTANTEAFF.

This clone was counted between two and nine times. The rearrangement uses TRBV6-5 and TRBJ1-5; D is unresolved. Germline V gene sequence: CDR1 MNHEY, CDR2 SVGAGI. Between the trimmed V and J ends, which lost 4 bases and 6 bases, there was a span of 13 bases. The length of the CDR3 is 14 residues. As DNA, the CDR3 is TGTGCCAGCAGTTCGAGACATGTAGGTCAGCCCCAGCATTTT. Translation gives CASSSRHVGQPQHF.

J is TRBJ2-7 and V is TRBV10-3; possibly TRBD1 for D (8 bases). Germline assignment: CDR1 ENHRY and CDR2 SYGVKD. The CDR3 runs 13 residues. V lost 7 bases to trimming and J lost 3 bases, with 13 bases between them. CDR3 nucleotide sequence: TGTGCCATCAACACAGGGGGGGGCTACGAGCAGTACTTC. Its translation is CAINTGGGYEQYF.

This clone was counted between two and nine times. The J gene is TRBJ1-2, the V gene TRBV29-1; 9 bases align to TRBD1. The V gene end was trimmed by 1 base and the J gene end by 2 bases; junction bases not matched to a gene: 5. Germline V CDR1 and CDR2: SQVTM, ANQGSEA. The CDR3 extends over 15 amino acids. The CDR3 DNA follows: TGCAGCGTTGAAGGATGGGACAGGGAGAACTATGGCTACACCTTC. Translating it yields CSVEGWDRENYGYTF.

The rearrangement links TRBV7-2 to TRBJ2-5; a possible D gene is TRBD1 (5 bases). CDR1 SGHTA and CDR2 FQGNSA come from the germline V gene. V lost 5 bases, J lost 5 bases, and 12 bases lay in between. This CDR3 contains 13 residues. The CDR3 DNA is TGTGCCAGCAGCCCGGGCAGGGATGAGACCCAGTACTTC. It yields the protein CASSPGRDETQYF.

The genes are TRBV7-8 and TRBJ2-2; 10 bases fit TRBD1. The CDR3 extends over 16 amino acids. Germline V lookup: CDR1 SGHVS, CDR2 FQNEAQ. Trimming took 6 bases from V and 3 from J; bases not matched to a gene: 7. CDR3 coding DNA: TGTGCCAGCAGTCCTATGACAGGGGGCTACACCGGGGAGCTGTTTTTT. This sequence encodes CASSPMTGGYTGELFF.

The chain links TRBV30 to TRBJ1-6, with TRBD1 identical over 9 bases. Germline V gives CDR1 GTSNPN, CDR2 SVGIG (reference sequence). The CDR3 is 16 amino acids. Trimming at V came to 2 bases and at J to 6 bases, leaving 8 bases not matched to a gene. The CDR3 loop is CAWSKPGTGSNSPLHF. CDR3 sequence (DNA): TGTGCCTGGAGTAAGCCCGGGACAGGGTCTAATTCACCCCTCCACTTT.

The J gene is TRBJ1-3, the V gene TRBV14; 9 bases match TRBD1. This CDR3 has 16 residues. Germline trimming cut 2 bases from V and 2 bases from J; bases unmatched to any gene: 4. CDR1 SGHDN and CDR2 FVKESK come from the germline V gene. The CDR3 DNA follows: TGTGCCAGCAGCCAACCCGGGGACAGGGCTGGAAACACCATATATTTT. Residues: CASSQPGDRAGNTIYF. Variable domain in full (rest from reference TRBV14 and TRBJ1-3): EAGVTQFPSHSVIEKGQTVTLRCDPISGHDNLYWYRRVMGKEIKFLLHFVKESKQDESGMPNNRFLAERTGGTYSTLKVQPAELEDSGVYFCASSQPGDRAGNTIYFGEGSWLTVV.

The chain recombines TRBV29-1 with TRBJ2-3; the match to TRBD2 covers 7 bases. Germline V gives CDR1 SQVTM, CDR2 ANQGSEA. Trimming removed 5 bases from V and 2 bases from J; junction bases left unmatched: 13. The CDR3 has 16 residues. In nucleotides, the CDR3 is TGCAGCGTTTCAATCTTCCAGCGGGGAATCACAGATACGCAGTATTTT. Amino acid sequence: CSVSIFQRGITDTQYF.

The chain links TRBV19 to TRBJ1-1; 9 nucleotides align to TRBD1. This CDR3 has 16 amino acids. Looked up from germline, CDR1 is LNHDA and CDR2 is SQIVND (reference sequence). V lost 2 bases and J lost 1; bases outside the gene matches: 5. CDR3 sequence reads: CASSITGGSGNTEAFF. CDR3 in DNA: TGTGCCAGTAGTATAACAGGGGGCTCGGGGAACACTGAAGCTTTCTTT.

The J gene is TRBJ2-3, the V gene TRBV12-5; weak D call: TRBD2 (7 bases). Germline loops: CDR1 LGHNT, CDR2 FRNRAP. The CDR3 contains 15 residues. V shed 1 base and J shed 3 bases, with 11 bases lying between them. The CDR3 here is CASGLGGGITDTQYF. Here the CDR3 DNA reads TGTGCTAGTGGTTTGGGCGGGGGCATTACAGATACGCAGTATTTT.

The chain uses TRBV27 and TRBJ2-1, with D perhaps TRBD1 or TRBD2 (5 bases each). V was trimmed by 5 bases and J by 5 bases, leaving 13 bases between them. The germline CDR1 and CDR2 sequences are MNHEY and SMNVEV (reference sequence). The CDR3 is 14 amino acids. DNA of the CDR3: TGTGCCAGCAGTACCCGGGACCCGGACAATGAGCAGTTCTTC. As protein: CASSTRDPDNEQFF.

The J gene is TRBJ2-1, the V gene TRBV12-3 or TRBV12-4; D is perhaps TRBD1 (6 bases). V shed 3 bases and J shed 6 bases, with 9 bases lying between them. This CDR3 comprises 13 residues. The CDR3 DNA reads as TGTGCCAGCAGTTTGGCACAGGGCAATGAGCAGTTCTTC. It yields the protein CASSLAQGNEQFF.

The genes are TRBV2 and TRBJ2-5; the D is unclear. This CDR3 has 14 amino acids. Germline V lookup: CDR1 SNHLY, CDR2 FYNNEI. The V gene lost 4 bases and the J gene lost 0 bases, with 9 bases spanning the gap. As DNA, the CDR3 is TGTGCCAGCAGTGTAGCCCCGTACCAAGAGACCCAGTACTTC. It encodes CASSVAPYQETQYF. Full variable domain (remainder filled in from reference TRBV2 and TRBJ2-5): EPEVTQTPSHQVTQMGQEVILRCVPISNHLYFYWYRQILGQKVEFLVSFYNNEISEKSEIFDDQFSVERPDGSNFTLKIRSTKLEDSAMYFCASSVAPYQETQYFGPGTRLLVL.

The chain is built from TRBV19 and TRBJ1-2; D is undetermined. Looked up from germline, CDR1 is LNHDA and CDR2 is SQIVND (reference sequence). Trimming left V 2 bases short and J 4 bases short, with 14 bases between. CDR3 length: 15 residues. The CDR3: CASSIKERVLYGYTF. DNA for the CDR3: TGTGCCAGTAGTATAAAGGAGCGAGTTCTCTATGGCTACACCTTC.